This entry lists 12 T cell receptor beta chains sequenced from one sample in a study of blood T cell repertoires in COVID-19. Some clones are missing from TCRdb's copy, which holds only in-frame ones; the method was immunoSEQ multiplex PCR. Of fewer than 500,000 clones listed, 85% to 90% are singletons. Material for sequencing was peripheral blood. Source of these receptors: a woman in her 30s with acute or convalescent COVID-19.

The chain couples TRBV28 to TRBJ1-3, with a weak D call TRBD1 (6 bases). CDR3 length equals 17 residues. V was cut by 3 bases and J by 0 bases, with 15 bases left in between. The germline CDR1 and CDR2 sequences are MDHEN and SYDVKM. The CDR3 region has the DNA TGTGCCAGCAGTTTTACGAGACAGGCGAGCTCTGGAAACACCATATATTTT. It codes for CASSFTRQASSGNTIYF.

This clone was counted once. The chain uses TRBV24-1 and TRBJ2-2, with TRBD1 matching 10 bases. The CDR3 is made up of 16 amino acids. After removal of 3 bases from V and 5 bases from J, the junction contained 5 bases not matched to a gene. Germline V lookup: CDR1 KGHDR, CDR2 SFDVKD. The CDR3 here is CATSDPGQGRTGELFF. CDR3 coding DNA: TGTGCCACCAGTGATCCGGGACAGGGGAGGACCGGGGAGCTGTTTTTT.

This clone was counted only a few times. V usage is TRBV30 and J usage is TRBJ2-2; unclear D gene. V was pared by 0 bases and J by 4 bases, with 6 bases between. The germline CDR1 and CDR2 sequences are GTSNPN and SVGIG (reference sequence). The CDR3 is 13 residues long. Here the CDR3 DNA reads TGTGCCTGGAGTGTGGCCCGCACCGGGGAGCTGTTTTTT. The encoded protein is CAWSVARTGELFF.

The chain joins TRBV30 to TRBJ2-7; D gene unclear. Trimming shortened V by 3 bases and J by 7 bases, and 19 bases separated the two germline ends. There are 14 residues in the CDR3. From germline, CDR1 is GTSNPN and CDR2 SVGIG (reference sequence). The DNA of the CDR3 is TGTGCCTGGAGCCTAGATACCGTGTCCTGGGAGCAGTACTTC. Translation gives CAWSLDTVSWEQYF.

This chain connects TRBV5-1 to TRBJ1-1, with D possibly TRBD1 on 6 matching bases. Germline lookup yields CDR1 SGHRS and CDR2 YFSETQ. This CDR3 has 14 residues. V lost 4 bases to trimming and J lost 4 bases, with 14 bases between them. CDR3 nucleotide sequence: TGCGCCAGCAGCGTTACAGGGTTAAGCACTGAAGCTTTCTTT. This codes for CASSVTGLSTEAFF.

This clone was counted a few times. The chain recombines TRBV5-1 with TRBJ1-2, with TRBD1 matching over 7 bases. The J segment lost 8 bases and the V segment lost 4 bases, leaving 2 bases of the junction unmatched. This CDR3 spans 11 amino acids. The germline V gene has CDR1 SGHRS and CDR2 YFSETQ. DNA for the CDR3: TGCGCCAGCAGCGGGGGACAGGGCTACACCTTC. Protein: CASSGGQGYTF.

The V and J genes are TRBV27 and TRBJ2-7, with a tentative D call TRBD2 (6 bases). The V end was cut by 6 bases, the J end by 3 bases, with 15 bases between. The CDR3 is 14 residues long. CDR1 is MNHEY and CDR2 is SMNVEV in the germline V gene (reference sequence). As DNA, the CDR3 is TGTGCCAGCAGCTATAGCGGACTATACTACGAGCAGTACTTC. It yields the protein CASSYSGLYYEQYF.

The chain recombines TRBV7-9 with TRBJ2-6; 7 nucleotides line up with TRBD1. The CDR3 length is 16 residues. Germline lookup yields CDR1 SEHNR and CDR2 FQNEAQ (reference sequence). V trimming: 7 bases; J trimming: 0 bases; junction bases outside the gene matches: 6. Here the CDR3 DNA reads TGTGCCAGCACCTGGGACAGACCCTCTGGGGCCAACGTCCTGACTTTC. Its protein product is CASTWDRPSGANVLTF.

This chain links TRBV9 with TRBJ2-7; D possibly corresponds to TRBD1 (6 bases). With 3 bases removed from V and 2 bases from J, the gap between germline ends came to 9 bases. From germline, CDR1 is SGDLS and CDR2 YYNGEE. The CDR3 spans 13 residues. Written as DNA, the CDR3 is TGTGCCAGCAGCGGGACAGCGACCTACGAGCAGTACTTC. It translates to CASSGTATYEQYF.

V gene TRBV28 combines with J gene TRBJ2-7; 12 positions match TRBD2. This CDR3 comprises 18 residues. V dropped 8 bases and J dropped 6; count of bases not matched to a gene: 20. Germline assignment: CDR1 MDHEN and CDR2 SYDVKM. CDR3 coding DNA: TGTGCCAGCTCGACAAGAACTAGCGGGGGGTTTCGTTCTGGCGAGCAGTACTTC. It codes for CASSTRTSGGFRSGEQYF. Full variable domain (remainder filled in from reference TRBV28 and TRBJ2-7): DVKVTQSSRYLVKRTGEKVFLECVQDMDHENMFWYRQDPGLGLRLIYFSYDVKMKEKGDIPEGYSVSREKKERFSLILESASTNQTSMYLCASSTRTSGGFRSGEQYFGPGTRLTVT.

The genes are TRBV7-2 and TRBJ1-1; D is perhaps TRBD1 (5 bases). CDR1 and CDR2 (germline): SGHTA, FQGNSA. V lost 6 bases, J lost 2 bases, and 10 bases lay in between. This CDR3 region has 13 residues. The CDR3 loop is CASSSDRNTEAFF. The CDR3 coding sequence is TGTGCCAGCAGTTCAGACAGAAACACTGAAGCTTTCTTT. Variable domain in full (rest from reference TRBV7-2 and TRBJ1-1): GAGVSQSPSNKVTEKGKDVELRCDPISGHTALYWYRQSLGQGLEFLIYFQGNSAPDKSGLPSDRFSAERTGGSVSTLTIQRTQQEDSAVYLCASSSDRNTEAFFGQGTRLTVV.

The chain uses TRBV3-1 (or the pseudogene TRBV3-2) and TRBJ2-5, with 10 bases identical to TRBD2. V shed 6 bases, J shed 4 bases, and the junction held 5 bases outside the gene matches. Germline CDR1 reads LGHDT; CDR2 reads YNNKEL (reference sequence). The CDR3 sequence is 14 residues long. The CDR3 DNA is TGTGCCAGCAGTTTACTAGCGGGGTTAGAGACCCAGTACTTC. Encoded protein: CASSLLAGLETQYF.